Listed below are T cell receptor beta chains from one sample, sequenced in a study of blood T cell repertoires in COVID-19. Generated by immunoSEQ multiplex PCR, the TCRdb table keeps only in-frame clones and is missing some. The sample consists of about 170,000 clones, around 88% of them appearing once. Sample: peripheral blood. Receptors were obtained from a woman aged 65 to 85 who had recovered from COVID-19. Each CDR3 is given with its conserved first and last residue. Fields, in order: J gene, clone size, D gene, V gene, CDR3 DNA, CDR3 protein. The D gene is left open where the match is weak. The listing skips clone size in some rows; elsewhere it reads once, few, many or a size class.

j_call: TRBJ1-2; clone_size: -; d_call: -; v_call: TRBV11-2; cdr3_nt: TGTGCCAGCAGCTTAGACCAGGGCCTTAACTATGGCTACACCTTC; cdr3_aa: CASSLDQGLNYGYTF
j_call: TRBJ1-3; clone_size: -; d_call: -; v_call: TRBV5-1; cdr3_nt: TGCGCCAGCAGCTTGGGGGACCTACCGGGGGACACCATATATTTT; cdr3_aa: CASSLGDLPGDTIYF
j_call: TRBJ1-1; clone_size: -; d_call: -; v_call: TRBV19; cdr3_nt: TGTGCCAGTACCCCGGGGGAGGGCGAAGCTTTCTTT; cdr3_aa: CASTPGEGEAFF
j_call: TRBJ2-2; clone_size: -; d_call: TRBD1; v_call: TRBV3-1/TRBV3-2; cdr3_nt: TGTGCCAGCAGCCGAACCCGGACCAGGGGGACCGGGGAGCTGTTTTTT; cdr3_aa: CASSRTRTRGTGELFF
j_call: TRBJ2-3; clone_size: -; d_call: TRBD2; v_call: TRBV5-1; cdr3_nt: TGCGCCAGCAGCCCAGGGACTAGCGGGAGTGGATTATGGGGAGATACGCAGTATTTT; cdr3_aa: CASSPGTSGSGLWGDTQYF
j_call: TRBJ2-1; clone_size: -; d_call: TRBD2; v_call: TRBV29-1; cdr3_nt: TGCAGGAGGATTAGGGCTAGCGGGAGAGGCGGCAATGAGCAGTTCTTC; cdr3_aa: CRRIRASGRGGNEQFF
j_call: TRBJ1-5; clone_size: -; d_call: -; v_call: TRBV27; cdr3_nt: TGTGCCAGCAGTTTACCCCGCGGGCCCCAGCATTTT; cdr3_aa: CASSLPRGPQHF
j_call: TRBJ1-2; clone_size: once; d_call: -; v_call: TRBV2; cdr3_nt: TGTGCCAGCAGGAGGACGGCGGGCGGACCCTATGGCTACACCTTC; cdr3_aa: CASRRTAGGPYGYTF
j_call: TRBJ1-1; clone_size: -; d_call: -; v_call: TRBV5-1; cdr3_nt: TGCGCCAGCAGCTTGGTGGGGGAGGGCACTGAAGCTTTCTTT; cdr3_aa: CASSLVGEGTEAFF
j_call: TRBJ1-5; clone_size: -; d_call: -; v_call: TRBV6-5; cdr3_nt: TGTGCCAGCAGGGCCCCCGATCAGCCCCAGCATTTT; cdr3_aa: CASRAPDQPQHF
j_call: TRBJ1-1; clone_size: -; d_call: -; v_call: TRBV9; cdr3_nt: TGTGCCAGCAGCGAAATAGGGGCGAACACTGAAGCTTTCTTT; cdr3_aa: CASSEIGANTEAFF
j_call: TRBJ2-2; clone_size: -; d_call: TRBD2; v_call: TRBV7-6; cdr3_nt: TGTGCCAGCAGCTTAGAGTCTAGCGGGAACACCGGGGAGCTGTTTTTT; cdr3_aa: CASSLESSGNTGELFF
j_call: TRBJ2-1; clone_size: -; d_call: -; v_call: TRBV27; cdr3_nt: TGTGCCAGCAGTTTGGGTGTCCGCGGCGGCACCTACAATGAGCAGTTCTTC; cdr3_aa: CASSLGVRGGTYNEQFF
j_call: TRBJ2-1; clone_size: -; d_call: TRBD2; v_call: TRBV19; cdr3_nt: TGTGCCAGTAGTAACCTAGCGGGGGTAGTTGGGCAGTTCTTC; cdr3_aa: CASSNLAGVVGQFF
j_call: TRBJ1-1; clone_size: -; d_call: -; v_call: TRBV5-8; cdr3_nt: TGTGCCAGCAGCCCTACAGGGCGGACTGAAGCTTTCTTT; cdr3_aa: CASSPTGRTEAFF
j_call: TRBJ1-1; clone_size: -; d_call: -; v_call: TRBV5-1; cdr3_nt: TGCGCCAGCAGCTTGGCCCCGGACCCCACGGGGGACACTGAAGCTTTCTTT; cdr3_aa: CASSLAPDPTGDTEAFF
j_call: TRBJ1-1; clone_size: -; d_call: TRBD1; v_call: TRBV5-1; cdr3_nt: TGCGCCAGCAGCTTTCGGGACAGGGCTACTGAAGCTTTCTTT; cdr3_aa: CASSFRDRATEAFF
j_call: TRBJ2-3; clone_size: -; d_call: TRBD1; v_call: TRBV10-3; cdr3_nt: TGTGCCATCAGCCGGACAGGGGGGAGCACAGATACGCAGTATTTT; cdr3_aa: CAISRTGGSTDTQYF
j_call: TRBJ1-2; clone_size: -; d_call: -; v_call: TRBV3-1/TRBV3-2; cdr3_nt: TGTGCCAGCAGCCAAGATCGGCAGGGCCCGTGCTATGGCTACACCTTC; cdr3_aa: CASSQDRQGPCYGYTF
j_call: TRBJ1-2; clone_size: -; d_call: -; v_call: TRBV7-8; cdr3_nt: TGTGCCAGCAGCCCCGACAGGATTTGGAGGGGCTACACCTTC; cdr3_aa: CASSPDRIWRGYTF
j_call: TRBJ2-3; clone_size: -; d_call: -; v_call: TRBV27; cdr3_nt: TGTGCCAGCAGCCCGGGACATCCAAACACAGATACGCAGTATTTT; cdr3_aa: CASSPGHPNTDTQYF
j_call: TRBJ2-7; clone_size: -; d_call: TRBD2; v_call: TRBV7-9; cdr3_nt: TGTGCCAGCAGCCCCCGGGTTAGCGGGGGAGGTCACGAGCAGTACTTC; cdr3_aa: CASSPRVSGGGHEQYF
j_call: TRBJ2-3; clone_size: -; d_call: -; v_call: TRBV19; cdr3_nt: TGTGCCAGTACCCCCCGGGACTCTATCGGGGAGACGCAGTATTTT; cdr3_aa: CASTPRDSIGETQYF
j_call: TRBJ1-3; clone_size: -; d_call: -; v_call: TRBV11-3; cdr3_nt: TGTGCCAGCAGCAGGGGTTCTGGAAACACCATATATTTT; cdr3_aa: CASSRGSGNTIYF